These 19 T cell receptor beta chains were all obtained from the same sample, sequenced in a study of cytomegalovirus exposure and HLA in healthy donors. This PCR relied on a set of 60 Vbeta primers and 13 Jbeta primers. Clones were read by immunoSEQ multiplex PCR, and TCRdb kept only the in-frame ones, dropping some. Its clone listing holds 200,000 or so clones. Sequencing was carried out using PBMCs. The origin of the receptors is a boy aged 5 to 17 in good health and CMV-seronegative.

The rearrangement uses TRBV6-6 and TRBJ1-1, with D unclear. CDR1 MNHNY and CDR2 SVGAGI come from the germline V gene (reference sequence). The CDR3 runs to 14 residues. V shed 6 bases and J shed 9 bases, with 20 bases lying between them. The CDR3 nucleotides are TGTGCCAGCAGGAAGGTTCTTACCGGGAAGCAAGCTTTCTTT. Translation: CASRKVLTGKQAFF.

This chain connects TRBV7-9 to TRBJ2-2, with 9 bases aligning to TRBD2. With 0 bases clipped from V and 7 bases from J, the junction kept 9 bases outside the gene matches. The CDR3 has 17 residues. The germline CDR1 and CDR2 sequences are SEHNR and FQNEAQ (reference sequence). The DNA of the CDR3 is TGTGCCAGCAGCTTAGCGGAAGCTAGCGGGGCTCACGGGGAGCTGTTTTTT. Its translation is CASSLAEASGAHGELFF.

The chain links TRBV7-8 to TRBJ1-1; D is ambiguous. The germline gives CDR1 SGHVS, CDR2 FQNEAQ. V gave up 0 bases and J gave up 6 bases, with 14 bases separating them. There are 15 residues in the CDR3. The CDR3 spells CASSLAPPGFSEAFF. The CDR3 DNA follows: TGTGCCAGCAGCTTAGCCCCACCGGGTTTCTCTGAAGCTTTCTTT.

The V and J genes are TRBV4-1 and TRBJ2-4; 7 bases agree with TRBD1. The germline CDR1 and CDR2 sequences are MGHRA and YSYEKL. This CDR3 has 17 residues. J gave up 3 bases and V 3 bases, and 11 bases lay outside the gene matches. CDR3 loop: CASSQEGTALVKNIQYF. DNA for the CDR3: TGCGCCAGCAGCCAGGAAGGGACAGCCCTGGTCAAAAACATTCAGTACTTC.

The rearrangement uses TRBV19 and TRBJ1-6; TRBD1 is a possible D gene (6 bases). This CDR3 has 15 residues. V lost 5 bases and J 9 bases, leaving 17 bases between the germline ends. Germline assignment: CDR1 LNHDA and CDR2 SQIVND (reference sequence). Written as DNA, the CDR3 is TGTGCCAGTAGTCAGGCGGACAGCATAATTTCACCCCTCCACTTT. Its translation is CASSQADSIISPLHF.

The genes are TRBV7-9 and TRBJ2-1, with 14 bases lining up with TRBD2. The CDR3 is made up of 16 amino acids. Unmatched junction bases numbered 6, after V lost 5 bases and J lost 6 bases. From germline, CDR1 is SEHNR and CDR2 FQNEAQ (reference sequence). CDR3 nucleotide sequence: TGTGCCAGCAGCCAGACTAGCGGGGGGGCCAGCAATGAGCAGTTCTTC. Encoded protein: CASSQTSGGASNEQFF. Together with reference TRBV7-9 and TRBJ2-1, the CDR3 gives the full variable domain: DTGVSQNPRHKITKRGQNVTFRCDPISEHNRLYWYRQTLGQGPEFLTYFQNEAQLEKSRLLSDRFSAERPKGSFSTLEIQRTEQGDSAMYLCASSQTSGGASNEQFFGPGTRLTVL.

The gene calls are TRBV5-1 and TRBJ2-7; D might be TRBD1 (6 bases). The V gene lost 6 bases and the J gene lost 2 bases, with 9 bases spanning the gap. CDR1 is SGHRS, CDR2 YFSETQ, per germline. CDR3 length: 12 residues. CDR3 sequence: CASTGDTYEQYF. The CDR3 nucleotides read TGCGCCAGCACCGGGGACACCTACGAGCAGTACTTC. Full variable domain (rest looked up from reference TRBV5-1 and TRBJ2-7): KAGVTQTPRYLIKTRGQQVTLSCSPISGHRSVSWYQQTPGQGLQFLFEYFSETQRNKGNFPGRFSGRQFSNSRSEMNVSTLELGDSALYLCASTGDTYEQYFGPGTRLTVT.

Note on this clone: One junction end disagrees with the germline gene, perhaps due to a read error. The V and J genes are TRBV7-9 and TRBJ1-2; TRBD1 is a possible D gene (5 bases). The CDR3 runs to 11 residues. Germline V gene sequence: CDR1 SEHNR, CDR2 FQNEAQ (reference sequence). The CDR3 DNA reads as TGTGCCAGCAGCTTCGTTTGGGGCTACGCCTTC. This sequence encodes CASSFVWGYAF.

The chain joins TRBV9 to TRBJ2-3; D unclear. Deletions cut 3 bases from V and 2 bases from J, with 4 bases between. Germline V gene sequence: CDR1 SGDLS, CDR2 YYNGEE. The CDR3 has 12 amino acids. CDR3 region: CASSAFTDTQYF. The CDR3 nucleotides read TGTGCCAGCAGCGCCTTCACAGATACGCAGTATTTT.

The J gene is TRBJ1-3, the V gene TRBV13, with a possible D match to TRBD1 (6 bases). This CDR3 is 15 amino acids long. The V end lost 7 bases, the J end lost 0 bases, and 13 bases lay between the germline ends. From germline, CDR1 is PRHDT and CDR2 FYEKMQ (reference sequence). CDR3 amino acids: CASNRGGNSGNTIYF. DNA for the CDR3: TGTGCCAGCAATAGGGGGGGCAACTCTGGAAACACCATATATTTT.

The chain is built from TRBV2 and TRBJ1-2; perhaps TRBD1 as D (6 bases). V was shortened by 3 bases and J by 5 bases, with 16 bases between the two germline ends. The CDR3 runs to 15 residues. Germline V gives CDR1 SNHLY, CDR2 FYNNEI. The CDR3 loop reads CASSERGATPYGYTF. CDR3 DNA sequence: TGTGCCAGCAGTGAGCGGGGGGCGACCCCTTATGGCTACACCTTC.

This rearrangement joins TRBV10-3 to TRBJ2-3; TRBD2 matches at 9 bases. CDR1 is ENHRY and CDR2 is SYGVKD in the germline V gene. V shed 0 bases, J shed 6 bases, and the junction held 4 bases outside the gene matches. This CDR3 has 15 residues. CDR3 residues: CAISESALAGDTQYF. For the CDR3, the DNA is TGTGCCATCAGTGAGTCAGCCCTAGCGGGGGATACGCAGTATTTT.

The chain links TRBV7-9 to TRBJ2-2; 9 bases fit TRBD2. The V gene end was trimmed by 8 bases and the J gene end by 2 bases; junction bases not matched to a gene: 9. Germline V gene data show CDR1 as SEHNR and CDR2 as FQNEAQ (reference sequence). This CDR3 is built from 16 residues. In nucleotides, the CDR3 is TGTGCCAGCCTGGGAGCGGGGGGACTAAACACCGGGGAGCTGTTTTTT. Its translation is CASLGAGGLNTGELFF.

This chain links TRBV7-3 with TRBJ1-2; D perhaps matches TRBD1 (5 bases). The CDR3 contains 15 residues. Per germline, CDR1 SGHTA and CDR2 FQGTGA. V was cut by 4 bases and J by 4 bases, with 16 bases left in between. CDR3 bases: TGTGCCAGCAGCTCGAATAGTGGGGCTTCCTATGGCTACACCTTC. Its translation: CASSSNSGASYGYTF.

The chain has TRBV5-4 and TRBJ1-5; D is unresolved. Trimming stripped 2 bases from V and 10 bases from J, with 13 bases between. The CDR3 is made up of 13 amino acids. Germline CDR1 reads SGHNT; CDR2 reads YYREEE (reference sequence). The CDR3 DNA follows: TGTGCCAGCAGCTTTGGGGAGAGAGGTCCCCAGCATTTT. Translated: CASSFGERGPQHF.

The V gene is TRBV7-8, the J gene TRBJ2-7, with D tentatively TRBD2 (6 bases). This CDR3 is 12 amino acids long. The germline V and J ends were trimmed by 5 bases and 6 bases, with 11 bases remaining between them. Germline V gives CDR1 SGHVS, CDR2 FQNEAQ. DNA of the CDR3: TGTGCCAGCAGCCCTGGGAGGCTCGAGCAGTACTTC. Its translation: CASSPGRLEQYF.

V gene TRBV7-9 combines with J gene TRBJ2-1; D not resolved. Between the trimmed V and J ends, which lost 4 bases and 4 bases, there was a span of 11 bases. This CDR3 has 14 residues. Looked up from germline, CDR1 is SEHNR and CDR2 is FQNEAQ (reference sequence). This chain's CDR3 is CASSSYPEYNEQFF. CDR3 coding DNA: TGTGCCAGCAGCTCGTACCCCGAGTACAATGAGCAGTTCTTC.

This chain connects TRBV9 to TRBJ1-1, with 7 bases lining up with TRBD1. Germline CDR1 is SGDLS and CDR2 is YYNGEE. The trim removed 5 bases at V and 0 bases at J, leaving 10 bases unmatched. The CDR3 has 16 amino acids. The CDR3 here is CASRAGSGTVNTEAFF. CDR3 nucleotides: TGTGCCAGCAGAGCCGGATCCGGGACAGTGAACACTGAAGCTTTCTTT.

This sequence joins TRBV28 and TRBJ1-2; D call uncertain. CDR3 length: 15 amino acids. Trimming removed 6 bases from V and 4 bases from J, with 18 bases in between. CDR1 and CDR2 from the germline V gene are MDHEN and SYDVKM. This CDR3 is CASSPSEGSFYGYTF. The CDR3 nucleotides read TGTGCCAGCAGCCCGTCGGAGGGCTCCTTCTATGGCTACACCTTC.